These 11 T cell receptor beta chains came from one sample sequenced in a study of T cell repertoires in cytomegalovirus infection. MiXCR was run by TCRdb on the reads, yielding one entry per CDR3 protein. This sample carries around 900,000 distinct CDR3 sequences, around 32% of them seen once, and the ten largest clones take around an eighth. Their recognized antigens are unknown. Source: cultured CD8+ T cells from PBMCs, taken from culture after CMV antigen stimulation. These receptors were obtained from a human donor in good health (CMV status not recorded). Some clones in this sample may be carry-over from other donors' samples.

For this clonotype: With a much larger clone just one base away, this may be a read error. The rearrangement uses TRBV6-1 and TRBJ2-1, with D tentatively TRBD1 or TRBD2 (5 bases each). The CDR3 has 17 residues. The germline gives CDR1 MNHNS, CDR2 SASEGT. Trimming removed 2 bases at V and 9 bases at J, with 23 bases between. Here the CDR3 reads CASSESGTYTLELEQFF. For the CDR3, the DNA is TGTGCCAGCAGTGAATCCGGGACCTACACTTTGGAACTTGAGCAGTTCTTC.

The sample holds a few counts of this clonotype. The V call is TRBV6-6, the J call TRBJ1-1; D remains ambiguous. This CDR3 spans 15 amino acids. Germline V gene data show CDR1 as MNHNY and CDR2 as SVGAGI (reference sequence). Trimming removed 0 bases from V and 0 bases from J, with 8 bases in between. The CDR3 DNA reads TGTGCCAGCAGTTACTCGAGCCGGATGAACACTGAAGCTTTCTTT. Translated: CASSYSSRMNTEAFF.

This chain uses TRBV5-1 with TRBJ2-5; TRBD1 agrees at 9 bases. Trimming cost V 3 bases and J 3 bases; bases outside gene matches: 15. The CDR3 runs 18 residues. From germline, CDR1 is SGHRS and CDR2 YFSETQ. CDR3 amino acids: CASSSSRDRVDPKETQYF. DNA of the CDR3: TGCGCCAGCAGCTCGTCCCGGGACAGGGTTGATCCCAAAGAGACCCAGTACTTC.

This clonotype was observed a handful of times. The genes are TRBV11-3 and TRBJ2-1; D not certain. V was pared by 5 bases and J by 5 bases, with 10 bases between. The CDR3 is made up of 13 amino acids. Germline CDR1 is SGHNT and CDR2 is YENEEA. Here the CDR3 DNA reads TGTGCCAGCAGCCCAACTACTAACAATGAGCAGTTCTTC. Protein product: CASSPTTNNEQFF.

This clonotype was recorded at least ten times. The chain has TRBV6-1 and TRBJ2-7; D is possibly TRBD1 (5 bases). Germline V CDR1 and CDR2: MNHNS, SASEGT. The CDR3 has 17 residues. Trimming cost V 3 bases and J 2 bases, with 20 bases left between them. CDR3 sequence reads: CASSDLLGRAPPYEQYV. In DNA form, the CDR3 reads TGTGCCAGCAGTGACCTTCTGGGCAGGGCGCCTCCCTACGAGCAGTACGTC.

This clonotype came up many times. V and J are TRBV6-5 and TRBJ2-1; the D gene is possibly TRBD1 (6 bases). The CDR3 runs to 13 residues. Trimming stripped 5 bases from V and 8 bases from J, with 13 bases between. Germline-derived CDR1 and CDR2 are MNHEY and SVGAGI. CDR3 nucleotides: TGTGCCAGCAGTCCTTTCAGGGGCTATGAGCAGTTCTTC. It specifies CASSPFRGYEQFF.

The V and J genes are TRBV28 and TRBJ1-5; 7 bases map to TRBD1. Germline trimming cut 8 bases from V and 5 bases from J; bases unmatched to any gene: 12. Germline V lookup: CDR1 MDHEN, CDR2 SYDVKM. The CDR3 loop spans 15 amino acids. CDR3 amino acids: CASERDRVWDQPQHF. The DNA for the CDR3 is TGTGCCAGCGAACGCGACAGGGTTTGGGATCAGCCCCAGCATTTT.

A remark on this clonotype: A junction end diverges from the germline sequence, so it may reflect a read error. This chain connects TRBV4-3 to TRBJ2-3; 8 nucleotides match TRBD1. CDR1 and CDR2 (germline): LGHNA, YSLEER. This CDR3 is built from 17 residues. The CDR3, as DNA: TGCGCCAACAGCCAAGAAACTTGGGGACAGGGCACAGATACGCAGTATTTT. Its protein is CANSQETWGQGTDTQYF.

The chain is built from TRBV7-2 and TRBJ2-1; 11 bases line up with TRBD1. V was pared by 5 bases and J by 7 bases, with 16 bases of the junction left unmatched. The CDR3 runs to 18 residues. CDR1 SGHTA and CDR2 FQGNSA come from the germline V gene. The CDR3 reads CASSLETSGTGGRNEQFF. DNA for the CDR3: TGTGCCAGCAGCCTCGAAACCTCCGGGACAGGGGGTCGGAATGAGCAGTTCTTC.

The CDR3 protein is CASNSGYTIYF. In nucleotides, the CDR3 is TGTGCCAGCAACTCCGGGTACACCATATATTTT. The chain is built from TRBV9 and TRBJ1-3; no reliable D call. CDR1 and CDR2 (germline): SGDLS, YYNGEE. V dropped 6 bases and J dropped 8 bases, with 9 bases sitting between them. The CDR3 contains 11 residues.

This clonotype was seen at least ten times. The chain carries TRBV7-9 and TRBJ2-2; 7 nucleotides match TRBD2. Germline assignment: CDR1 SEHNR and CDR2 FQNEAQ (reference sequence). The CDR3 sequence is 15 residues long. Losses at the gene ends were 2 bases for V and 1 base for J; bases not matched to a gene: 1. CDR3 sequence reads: CASSLQRENTGELFF. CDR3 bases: TGTGCCAGCAGCTTACAGCGGGAGAACACCGGGGAGCTGTTTTTT.